This passage covers 21 T cell receptor beta chains from one sample sequenced in a study of blood T cell repertoires in COVID-19. This table comes from immunoSEQ multiplex PCR, and its TCRdb copy is limited to in-frame clones, with some not included. The table lists about 370,000 clones, around 91% of them singletons. Sequencing was performed on PBMCs or T cells enriched from blood (not recorded which). The receptor source for this set is a man aged 18 to 30 who had recovered from COVID-19.

This rearrangement joins TRBV11-1 to TRBJ2-7; TRBD1 matches at 9 bases. The CDR3 sequence is 17 residues long. Trimming at V came to 0 bases and at J to 1 base, leaving 7 bases not matched to a gene. Per germline, CDR1 SGHAT and CDR2 FQDESV (reference sequence). In nucleotides, the CDR3 is TGTGCCAGCAGCTTAGCGACCCCGGGACAGGGATCCTACGAGCAGTACTTC. Translating it yields CASSLATPGQGSYEQYF.

The rearrangement uses TRBV27 and TRBJ2-1, with TRBD1 as a possible D gene (5 bases). This CDR3 has 14 residues. Germline-derived CDR1 and CDR2 are MNHEY and SMNVEV (reference sequence). Trimming took 2 bases from V and 9 from J, leaving 14 bases between them. CDR3 amino acids: CASSLTGNSGEQFF. The CDR3 coding sequence is TGTGCCAGCAGTTTAACAGGAAACTCCGGTGAGCAGTTCTTC.

This chain connects TRBV11-1 to TRBJ2-7, with 7 bases fitting TRBD1. In germline, CDR1 is SGHAT, CDR2 FQDESV (reference sequence). Germline trimming cut 5 bases from V and 3 bases from J; bases unmatched to any gene: 7. The CDR3 totals 14 residues. The CDR3 here is CASSPDRLDYEQYF. The CDR3 DNA is TGTGCCAGCAGCCCGGACAGGTTGGACTACGAGCAGTACTTC.

This chain links TRBV7-9 with TRBJ1-1, with 7 bases lining up with TRBD1. The CDR3 consists of 15 residues. V shed 1 base, J shed 5 bases, and the junction held 7 bases outside the gene matches. Germline CDR1 is SEHNR and CDR2 is FQNEAQ (reference sequence). CDR3 region: CASSLEGGGRTEAFF. The CDR3 bases are TGTGCCAGCAGCTTAGAAGGGGGCGGAAGAACTGAAGCTTTCTTT.

The chain is built from TRBV7-9 and TRBJ2-3, with D maybe TRBD2 (5 bases). The CDR3 has 14 amino acids. Trimming left V 3 bases short and J 1 base short, with 8 bases between. Germline values: CDR1 SEHNR, CDR2 FQNEAQ (reference sequence). CDR3 DNA sequence: TGTGCCAGCAGCTTTAAGCGGCGCACAGATACGCAGTATTTT. Translation gives CASSFKRRTDTQYF.

The chain has TRBV6-5 and TRBJ2-6; D is possibly TRBD2 (5 bases). V dropped 8 bases and J dropped 0 bases, with 11 bases sitting between them. From germline, CDR1 is MNHEY and CDR2 SVGAGI. The CDR3 is made up of 15 amino acids. The chain's CDR3 is CASQDGISGANVLTF. CDR3 nucleotide sequence: TGTGCCAGCCAGGACGGGATCTCTGGGGCCAACGTCCTGACTTTC.

This chain joins TRBV7-8 and TRBJ1-4; no definite D call. The CDR3 has 16 amino acids. Trimming cost V 3 bases and J 2 bases, with 13 bases left between them. CDR1 is SGHVS, CDR2 FQNEAQ, per germline. The DNA of the CDR3 is TGTGCCAGCAGCTTTGCGACCCCGGGGACTAATGAAAAACTGTTTTTT. Translating it yields CASSFATPGTNEKLFF.

This rearrangement joins TRBV4-3 to TRBJ1-2; the D gene is possibly TRBD1 (6 bases). Germline loops: CDR1 LGHNA, CDR2 YSLEER. The CDR3 consists of 13 residues. V was trimmed by 0 bases and J by 5 bases, leaving 7 bases between them. The CDR3 is CASSQEGQYGYTF. DNA of the CDR3: TGCGCCAGCAGCCAAGAAGGACAGTATGGCTACACCTTC.

This chain uses TRBV7-8 with TRBJ1-4; TRBD1 is a possible D gene (5 bases). CDR3 size: 15 residues. V lost 1 base and J lost 8, with 14 bases in between. Germline V CDR1 and CDR2: SGHVS, FQNEAQ. The DNA for the CDR3 is TGTGCCAGCAGCTTAGATGCAGGGATTCGGGAAAAACTGTTTTTT. Its protein product is CASSLDAGIREKLFF.

The chain carries TRBV11-2 and TRBJ2-3, with a possible D match to TRBD2 (5 bases). This CDR3 is built from 13 residues. V was shortened by 4 bases and J by 3 bases, with 8 bases between the two germline ends. Germline loops: CDR1 SGHAT, CDR2 FQNNGV. The CDR3 bases are TGTGCCAGCAGCTCACAGCGGACAGATACGCAGTATTTT. Translation gives CASSSQRTDTQYF.

The J gene is TRBJ2-1, the V gene TRBV6-4, with D tentatively TRBD2 (6 bases). Trimming removed 0 bases at V and 7 bases at J, with 16 bases between. This CDR3 is 16 amino acids long. The germline CDR1 and CDR2 sequences are MRHNA and SNTAGT. The DNA of the CDR3 is TGTGCCAGCAGTGACTCTTCGCGGGACTGCCCGAATGAGCAGTTCTTC. Protein product: CASSDSSRDCPNEQFF.

The rearrangement uses TRBV11-2 and TRBJ2-5; 11 bases are shared with TRBD2. The CDR3 length is 15 residues. Looked up from germline, CDR1 is SGHAT and CDR2 is FQNNGV. Unmatched junction bases numbered 2, after V lost 2 bases and J lost 3 bases. This CDR3 is CASSLQGLAEETQYF. The CDR3 DNA sequence: TGTGCCAGCAGCTTACAGGGACTAGCGGAAGAGACCCAGTACTTC.

The chain combines TRBV19 with TRBJ1-4; D uncertain. Deletions cut 8 bases from V and 2 bases from J, with 9 bases between. The CDR3 consists of 13 residues. Germline V gene sequence: CDR1 LNHDA, CDR2 SQIVND (reference sequence). The CDR3 sequence: CASGGRTNEKLFF. The CDR3 region has the DNA TGTGCCAGTGGAGGTCGGACTAATGAAAAACTGTTTTTT.

The chain employs TRBV16 and TRBJ1-5; 10 bases align to TRBD1. From germline, CDR1 is KGHSY and CDR2 FQNENV. The CDR3 is 15 residues long. J was trimmed by 6 bases and V by 6 bases; bases with no gene match: 8. CDR3 amino acids: CASRLSGQGIQPQHF. CDR3 nucleotides: TGTGCCAGCAGACTGTCGGGACAGGGGATTCAGCCCCAGCATTTT.

The rearrangement uses TRBV28 and TRBJ2-1; D not resolved. The germline gives CDR1 MDHEN, CDR2 SYDVKM. V was shortened by 2 bases and J by 2 bases, with 7 bases between the two germline ends. CDR3 length equals 14 residues. This CDR3 is CASSLDPAYNEQFF. In DNA form, the CDR3 reads TGTGCCAGCAGTTTAGATCCGGCCTACAATGAGCAGTTCTTC.

The chain links TRBV2 to TRBJ2-3; 10 nucleotides match TRBD1. The CDR3 is 18 residues long. In germline, CDR1 is SNHLY, CDR2 FYNNEI. Trimming took 8 bases from V and 0 from J; bases not matched to a gene: 14. The CDR3 region has the DNA TGTGCCAGCCCCTCTAAGTTGGGACAGGGGCCTAGCACAGATACGCAGTATTTT. Encoded protein: CASPSKLGQGPSTDTQYF.

The rearrangement links TRBV28 to TRBJ1-2; perhaps TRBD1 as D (5 bases). Per germline, CDR1 MDHEN and CDR2 SYDVKM. Trimming cost V 5 bases and J 0 bases, with 7 bases left between them. There are 13 residues in the CDR3. This CDR3 is CASSTTANYGYTF. The CDR3 DNA reads as TGTGCCAGCAGTACGACAGCTAACTATGGCTACACCTTC.

The chain joins TRBV28 to TRBJ1-1, with TRBD1 matching over 7 bases. Germline V CDR1 and CDR2: MDHEN, SYDVKM. The CDR3 spans 11 residues. V lost 5 bases to trimming and J lost 10 bases; unmatched junction nucleotides: 4. This CDR3 reads CASSRGLRAFF. CDR3 in DNA: TGTGCCAGCAGTAGGGGGCTTAGAGCTTTCTTT. The full variable domain, rest sourced from reference TRBV28 and TRBJ1-1, is DVKVTQSSRYLVKRTGEKVFLECVQDMDHENMFWYRQDPGLGLRLIYFSYDVKMKEKGDIPEGYSVSREKKERFSLILESASTNQTSMYLCASSRGLRAFFGQGTRLTVV.

This clone has only one observation. This chain uses TRBV28 with TRBJ1-3; D gene ambiguous. Per the germline V gene, CDR1 is MDHEN and CDR2 is SYDVKM. V was trimmed by 2 bases and J by 0 bases, leaving 8 bases between them. The CDR3 is made up of 15 amino acids. The CDR3 region has the DNA TGTGCCAGCAGTTTACTCTCTACCTCTGGAAACACCATATATTTT. Translating gives CASSLLSTSGNTIYF.

This clone was observed a single time. DNA for the CDR3: TGTGCCAGCAGTGGCTGGGGGGAGGGGCCCTACGAGCAGTACTTC. This sequence encodes CASSGWGEGPYEQYF. This sequence joins TRBV25-1 and TRBJ2-7; TRBD2 aligns across 7 bases. Germline V gene sequence: CDR1 MGHDK, CDR2 SYGVNS. CDR3 length: 15 amino acids. V lost 4 bases and J lost 2; bases outside the gene matches: 8.

The gene calls are TRBV19 and TRBJ1-5; D ambiguous. Germline loops: CDR1 LNHDA, CDR2 SQIVND (reference sequence). CDR3 length: 13 amino acids. Trimming took 3 bases from V and 7 from J, leaving 10 bases between them. The chain's CDR3 is CASSMLVRQPQHF. Written as DNA, the CDR3 is TGTGCCAGTAGTATGCTGGTTCGGCAGCCCCAGCATTTT.